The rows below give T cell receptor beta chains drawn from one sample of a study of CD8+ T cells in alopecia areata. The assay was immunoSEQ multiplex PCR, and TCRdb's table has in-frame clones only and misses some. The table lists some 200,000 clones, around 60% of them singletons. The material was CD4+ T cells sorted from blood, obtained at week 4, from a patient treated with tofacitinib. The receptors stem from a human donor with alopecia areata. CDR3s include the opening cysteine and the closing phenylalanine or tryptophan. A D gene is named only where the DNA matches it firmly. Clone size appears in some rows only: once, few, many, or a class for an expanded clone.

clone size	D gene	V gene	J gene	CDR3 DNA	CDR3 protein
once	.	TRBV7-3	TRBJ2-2	TGTGCCAGCAGCTTAGTAGGAGGCGAGTTTGGTACTAGCGGGGAGCTGTTTTTT	CASSLVGGEFGTSGELFF
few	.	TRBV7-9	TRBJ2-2	TGTGCCAGCAGCTCCTCCATCGGGGGGCTGTTTTTT	CASSSSIGGLFF
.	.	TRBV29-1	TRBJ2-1	TGCAGCGTTCCCCGGAGCGGCCTTAGCTCCTACAATGAGCAGTTCTTC	CSVPRSGLSSYNEQFF
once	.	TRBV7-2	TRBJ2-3	TGTGCCAGCAGCCCAACTAGAGCCGCAGATACGCAGTATTTT	CASSPTRAADTQYF
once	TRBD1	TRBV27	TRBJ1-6	TGTGCCAGCAGCCAACAGGGGTTTCCTTATTCACCCCTCCACTTT	CASSQQGFPYSPLHF
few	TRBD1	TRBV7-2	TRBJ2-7	TGTGCCAGCAGCTTAGCGACAGGGGGGGTTTTCTACGAGCAGTACTTC	CASSLATGGVFYEQYF
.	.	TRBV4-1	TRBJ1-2	TGCGCCAGCAGCCTACCCTGGGCTCCGAGGGAAGGCTACACCTTC	CASSLPWAPREGYTF
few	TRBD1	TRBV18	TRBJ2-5	TGTGCCAGCTCACCCGGGACAGGGGGTGAGACCCAGTACTTC	CASSPGTGGETQYF
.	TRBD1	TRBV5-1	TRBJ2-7	TGCGCCAGCAGCGTATTCCGGGACAGGTCCTACGAGCAGTACTTC	CASSVFRDRSYEQYF
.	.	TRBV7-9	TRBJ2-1	TGTGCCAGCAGCTTTCAGGGCGATGAGCAGTTCTTC	CASSFQGDEQFF
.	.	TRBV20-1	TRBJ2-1	TGCAGTGCTCAGGAAAATGAGCAGTTCTTC	CSAQENEQFF
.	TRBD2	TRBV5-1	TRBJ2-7	TGCGCCAGCAGCTTGGATGGTAGCGGGGGGTCCTACGAGCAGTACTTC	CASSLDGSGGSYEQYF
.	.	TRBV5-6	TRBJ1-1	TGTGCCAGCAGCCAATCTAACAGGGACACTGAAGCTTTCTTT	CASSQSNRDTEAFF
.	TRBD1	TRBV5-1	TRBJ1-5	TGCGCCAGTCGCCCCGGACAGGGGTCTAATCAGCCCCAGCATTTT	CASRPGQGSNQPQHF
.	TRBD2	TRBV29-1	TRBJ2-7	TGCAGCGTTGAAAAAACGGGACTACGCTACGAGCAGTACTTC	CSVEKTGLRYEQYF
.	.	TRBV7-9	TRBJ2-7	TGTGCCAGCAGCTTAGAACCTACTTACGAGCAGTACTTC	CASSLEPTYEQYF
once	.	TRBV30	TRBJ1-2	TGTGCCTGGAGTGTGCGGGACTATGGCTACACCTTC	CAWSVRDYGYTF
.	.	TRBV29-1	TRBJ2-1	TGCAGCGTTAAAGAGGGTGAGCAGTTCTTC	CSVKEGEQFF